A single T cell receptor beta chain is shown here with its context. Its antigen is as yet unknown. The assay was immunoSEQ multiplex PCR, and TCRdb's table has in-frame clones only and misses some. The sample holds around 15,000 clones; approximately 70% are singletons and the top ten take about 9.8%. The record originates from a study of tumor-infiltrating lymphocytes in localized non-small cell lung cancer. Overall study: Several tumor histologies, both smoking statuses, and some post-neoadjuvant chemotherapy samples were included. Tumor tissue and non-adjacent uninvolved lung came from each patient. Study findings and constraints: Technical variation could not be separated from intratumor heterogeneity here.

J lost 2 bases, V lost 5 bases, and 15 bases had no gene match. This CDR3 has 18 residues. In germline, CDR1 is MDHEN, CDR2 SYDVKM. This receptor was taken from a human donor with non-small cell lung cancer. Sequenced sample: lung tumor tissue. This chain joins TRBV28 and TRBJ2-4, with TRBD1 matching 7 bases. Here the CDR3 DNA reads TGTGCCAGCAGTCCCAGATCACAGGGGCCTGGGTCCAAAAACATTCAGTACTTC. This codes for CASSPRSQGPGSKNIQYF.